This T cell receptor (beta chain) originates from a study of vaccination and CD4 T cells after COVID-19. Study information: As control conditions, cultures were given either a CEFX pool serving as positive control, an HIV-1 Nef pool, or no peptide at all.

Sequence data for DNA of cultured CD4+ T cells were generated by the Oncomine TCR Beta short-read assay. TCRdb fed the PCR reads into MiXCR, producing one record per CDR3 protein. This sample yields some 9,300 distinct CDR3 sequences, of which roughly 25% are seen a single time; around 25% belongs to the top ten. As for this clonotype: No antigen is known for it. A junction end diverges from the germline sequence, so it may reflect a read error.

Treatment specified: approximately 11-day PBMC culture with coronavirus spike peptide pools or control peptides (ViraFEST assay). Every well contained around 2.2 million PBMCs, which were grown with about 9.2 IU/ml IL-2 and 8.5 to 10 ug/ml peptide pools. The CDR3 loop spans 14 amino acids. CDR1 and CDR2 (germline): SGHRS, YFSETQ. Findings and limits, study-wide: Convalescent patients displayed a median 86.3% of reactive clones emerging only post-vaccination.

The source was CD4+ T cells from blood, cultured in vitro, collected before SARS-CoV-2 vaccination. This receptor was identified in a human donor who received a COVID-19 vaccine. The V call is TRBV5-1, the J call TRBJ1-4, with TRBD1 matching 8 bases. The CDR3 reads CASSLQGAKEKLFF. CDR3 DNA: TGCGCCAGCAGCTTGCAGGGGGCTAAGGAAAAACTGTTTTTT.